The sequence of this T cell receptor (beta chain) was determined in a study of blood T cell repertoires in COVID-19. Study overall: The analysed material was cDNA or gDNA that came from T cells, B-cell-depleted T cells, or PBMCs.

Germline V CDR1 and CDR2: SNHLY, FYNNEI. This CDR3 contains 13 residues. V lost 3 bases and J 1 base, leaving 4 bases between the germline ends. Original analysis: Reference gene primer amplification gave estimated nucleated cell counts. Produced via immunoSEQ multiplex PCR; TCRdb's table is partial and in-frame only. V and J calls and clone size follow that table, whereas D and trimming were derived from the DNA. This table holds about 390,000 clones, 85% to 90% found once. In its sample, this clone was seen once. Participant-given clinical history determined each cohort assignment. The receptor comes from a woman aged 45-60 years who had recovered from COVID-19. V usage is TRBV2 and J usage is TRBJ1-5, with no clear D. The sequencing sample was made of PBMCs or T cells enriched from blood (not recorded which). This CDR3 reads CASSDGSNQPQHF. DNA for the CDR3: TGTGCCAGCAGTGACGGGAGCAATCAGCCCCAGCATTTT.